The rows below give T cell receptor beta chains drawn from one sample of a study of blood T cells in healthy people across ages. In TCRdb, the 5' RACE reads were re-called with MiXCR into one record per CDR3 protein. The sample carries 1.5 million to 2 million distinct CDR3 sequences, 28% recorded once. The material sequenced was blood. These receptors all come from a woman aged 30 to 39 in good health. The CDR3 runs from the conserved cysteine through the conserved F or W. The D gene is left open where the match is weak. Size is omitted from some rows. Given values are once, few, many or a class for expanded clones.

-,-,TRBJ1-1,TRBV12-3/TRBV12-4,CASSKGWGGKGKNTEAFF,TGTGCCAGCAGCAAAGGTTGGGGAGGGAAGGGAAAGAACACTGAAGCTTTCTTT
-,-,TRBJ2-7,TRBV28,CASERGRSSYEQYF,TGTGCCAGCGAGAGGGGTCGCAGCTCCTACGAGCAGTACTTC
-,-,TRBJ1-6,TRBV12-3/TRBV12-4,CASSYTAFSPLHF,TGTGCCAGCAGTTATACAGCTTTTTCACCCCTCCACTTT
-,-,TRBJ2-5,TRBV7-2,CASSADYGEVETQYF,TGTGCCAGCAGCGCGGACTATGGGGAGGTAGAGACCCAGTACTTC
-,-,TRBJ1-5,TRBV20-1,CSARYVGSLNQPQHF,TGCAGTGCTAGATACGTTGGGAGCCTGAATCAGCCCCAGCATTTT
few,-,TRBJ2-7,TRBV5-5,CASDGRTADTYEQYF,TGTGCCAGCGATGGGAGGACGGCAGATACCTACGAGCAGTACTTC
-,TRBD2,TRBJ2-7,TRBV28,CASSLRGGGTPYEQYF,TGTGCCAGCAGTTTGAGGGGCGGGGGGACCCCATACGAGCAGTACTTC
-,TRBD2,TRBJ2-1,TRBV3-1,CASHTGLAKNEQFF,TGTGCCAGCCACACGGGACTAGCTAAGAATGAGCAGTTCTTC
many,-,TRBJ1-1,TRBV12-3/TRBV12-4,CASSFRATQAFF,TGTGCCAGCAGTTTTCGGGCAACACAAGCTTTCTTT
once,-,TRBJ2-7,TRBV6-2/TRBV6-3,CASTSFGWGTYEQYF,TGTGCCAGCACAAGCTTCGGATGGGGGACCTACGAGCAGTACTTC
-,-,TRBJ1-6,TRBV7-9,CASSLGDGGDSPLHF,TGTGCCAGCAGCTTAGGGGATGGAGGAGATTCACCCCTCCACTTT
-,-,TRBJ2-1,TRBV2,CASNGQSYNEQFF,TGTGCCAGCAACGGACAGTCCTACAATGAGCAGTTCTTC
once,-,TRBJ2-4,TRBV5-1,CASSSTGFTYKQYF,TGCGCCAGCAGCTCAACAGGGTTCACCTACAAGCAGTACTTC
few,-,TRBJ2-1,TRBV9,CASNRDGLYNEQFF,TGTGCCAGCAACCGGGACGGACTATACAATGAGCAGTTCTTC
many,-,TRBJ2-1,TRBV20-1,CSASDTYNEQFF,TGCAGTGCCTCGGACACCTACAATGAGCAGTTCTTC
many,-,TRBJ2-5,TRBV9,CASSAGGNQETQYF,TGTGCCAGCAGCGCGGGGGGCAACCAAGAGACCCAGTACTTC
-,-,TRBJ1-1,TRBV18,CASSPPRYTEAFF,TGTGCCAGCTCACCACCGAGGTACACTGAAGCTTTCTTT
few,-,TRBJ2-1,TRBV7-9,CASSPRSQDEQFF,TGTGCCAGCAGCCCCCGGTCCCAGGATGAGCAGTTCTTC
-,-,TRBJ2-2,TRBV7-3,CASSLREDLGERFF,TGTGCCAGCAGCCTGAGGGAGGACCTAGGGGAGCGGTTTTTT
-,-,TRBJ2-1,TRBV12-3/TRBV12-4,CASSDRTGLFF,TGTGCCAGCAGCGACCGAACGGGATTGTTCTTC
-,-,TRBJ2-7,TRBV6-5,CACSRSSYEQYF,TGTGCCTGCTCTCGAAGCTCCTACGAGCAGTACTTC
-,TRBD1,TRBJ1-4,TRBV6-6,CASSFPGQGAERLFF,TGTGCCAGCAGCTTTCCGGGACAGGGGGCGGAAAGACTGTTTTTT
-,TRBD2,TRBJ2-7,TRBV20-1,CSARALAVTYEQYF,TGCAGTGCCAGGGCACTAGCGGTTACCTACGAGCAGTACTTC
few,-,TRBJ1-6,TRBV6-1,CASFSPGRYNSPLHF,TGTGCCAGCTTTTCCCCGGGACGCTATAATTCACCCCTCCACTTT
few,TRBD1,TRBJ2-1,TRBV18,CASSPRDRAWNEQFF,TGTGCCAGCTCACCAAGGGACAGGGCTTGGAATGAGCAGTTCTTC
-,-,TRBJ1-5,TRBV12-3/TRBV12-4,CASTWQGTDQPQHF,TGTGCCAGCACCTGGCAGGGTACGGATCAGCCCCAGCATTTT
-,-,TRBJ2-5,TRBV3-1,CASSQDAGLRWETQYF,TGTGCCAGCAGCCAAGATGCCGGACTAAGGTGGGAGACCCAGTACTTC
-,TRBD2,TRBJ2-5,TRBV9,CASSRPLLAGGLETQYF,TGTGCCAGCAGCCGCCCGTTACTAGCGGGGGGGTTGGAGACCCAGTACTTC
many,-,TRBJ2-5,TRBV7-2,CASSLGRWETQYF,TGTGCCAGCAGCCTTGGACGGTGGGAGACCCAGTACTTC
-,-,TRBJ2-1,TRBV16,CASSPPGPGDEQFF,TGTGCCAGCAGCCCCCCGGGGCCCGGCGATGAGCAGTTCTTC
-,-,TRBJ2-5,TRBV10-2,CASSDSPNQETQYF,TGCGCCAGCTCGGACAGCCCGAACCAAGAGACCCAGTACTTC
-,TRBD1,TRBJ1-6,TRBV5-1,CASSPGDRGFYNSPLHF,TGCGCCAGCAGCCCAGGGGACAGGGGATTCTATAATTCACCCCTCCACTTT
many,-,TRBJ1-2,TRBV29-1,CSVDTALNYGYTF,TGCAGCGTTGATACAGCCCTTAACTATGGCTACACCTTC
few,-,TRBJ2-3,TRBV27,CASSLNFGTQQYF,TGTGCCAGCAGTTTAAATTTCGGGACCCAGCAGTATTTT
-,TRBD2,TRBJ2-5,TRBV6-2/TRBV6-3,CASSWTGGLGRQETQYF,TGTGCCAGCAGCTGGACCGGGGGACTAGGCCGCCAAGAGACCCAGTACTTC
few,-,TRBJ1-5,TRBV20-1,CSARGRDQPQHF,TGCAGTGCTAGGGGGAGGGATCAGCCCCAGCATTTT
-,TRBD2,TRBJ2-1,TRBV20-1,CSAQGTGGTYNEQFF,TGCAGTGCTCAAGGGACGGGGGGAACCTACAATGAGCAGTTCTTC
-,TRBD1,TRBJ2-5,TRBV6-5,CASGQDLYQETQYF,TGTGCCAGCGGACAGGACCTGTACCAAGAGACCCAGTACTTC
few,TRBD2,TRBJ2-7,TRBV12-3/TRBV12-4,CASRASGDTYEQYF,TGTGCCAGCAGGGCTAGCGGTGATACCTACGAGCAGTACTTC
-,-,TRBJ2-1,TRBV5-6,CASSSRTGDEQFF,TGTGCCAGCAGCTCGAGGACGGGGGATGAGCAGTTCTTC
-,TRBD2,TRBJ2-7,TRBV18,CATAGEGLFYEQYF,TGTGCCACCGCTGGGGAGGGCCTGTTTTACGAGCAGTACTTC
many,-,TRBJ2-4,TRBV12-3/TRBV12-4,CASSPGERNIQYF,TGTGCCAGCAGCCCGGGAGAAAGGAACATTCAGTACTTC
once,-,TRBJ2-5,TRBV30,CACSLVRGGETQYF,TGTGCCTGCTCCCTGGTCCGGGGCGGAGAGACCCAGTACTTC
-,-,TRBJ1-2,TRBV6-5,CTSSYSTYYYGYTF,TGTACCAGCAGTTACTCGACGTATTACTATGGCTACACCTTC
-,TRBD1,TRBJ2-2,TRBV6-1,CASWTGMNTGELFF,TGTGCCAGTTGGACAGGGATGAACACCGGGGAGCTGTTTTTT
-,-,TRBJ2-3,TRBV7-2,CAWLTDTQYF,TGTGCTTGGCTTACAGATACGCAGTATTTT
few,-,TRBJ2-7,TRBV6-2/TRBV6-3,CASSTYSPGTQSYEQYF,TGTGCCAGCAGTACTTACTCTCCCGGGACACAATCCTACGAGCAGTACTTC
-,-,TRBJ1-5,TRBV6-6,CASRPGEMSNQPQHF,TGTGCCAGCAGGCCGGGGGAGATGAGCAATCAGCCCCAGCATTTT
-,-,TRBJ2-4,TRBV28,CASSRDRFIAKNIQYF,TGTGCCAGCAGCCGAGACAGGTTCATCGCCAAAAACATTCAGTACTTC
few,-,TRBJ2-3,TRBV14,CASSQKSPGGGDTQYF,TGTGCCAGCAGCCAGAAGTCCCCCGGGGGTGGAGATACGCAGTATTTT
-,TRBD1,TRBJ1-2,TRBV7-2,CASSLMTGLMGYTF,TGTGCCAGCAGCTTGATGACAGGGTTAATGGGCTACACCTTC
-,-,TRBJ2-7,TRBV29-1,CSVADTGSYEQYF,TGCAGCGTTGCGGATACTGGAAGCTACGAGCAGTACTTC
-,TRBD2,TRBJ2-1,TRBV9,CACSVEGGGAGEQFF,TGTGCCTGCAGCGTAGAGGGCGGGGGGGCAGGTGAGCAGTTCTTC
many,-,TRBJ1-2,TRBV6-6,CASSFGTTYGYTF,TGTGCCAGCAGCTTCGGGACAACCTATGGCTACACCTTC
many,-,TRBJ2-1,TRBV10-3,CAISEGFYNEQFF,TGTGCCATCAGTGAGGGCTTTTACAATGAGCAGTTCTTC
-,-,TRBJ2-3,TRBV7-3,CASSRMGGKTDTQYF,TGTGCCAGCAGCCGGATGGGGGGAAAAACAGATACGCAGTATTTT
few,-,TRBJ2-1,TRBV4-1,CASSQDREGGPGYNEQFF,TGCGCCAGCAGCCAAGATCGAGAGGGGGGGCCGGGCTACAATGAGCAGTTCTTC
few,TRBD2,TRBJ2-5,TRBV20-1,CSAPTSGAKKTQYF,TGCAGTGCTCCAACTAGCGGGGCTAAGAAGACCCAGTACTTC
-,-,TRBJ2-5,TRBV5-1,CAGSTDGFVETQYF,TGCGCCGGTAGCACGGACGGTTTCGTAGAGACCCAGTACTTC
-,-,TRBJ2-1,TRBV20-1,CRALAGINEQFF,TGCAGGGCTCTAGCAGGGATAAATGAGCAGTTCTTC